This T cell receptor (beta chain) was observed in a study of shared clonotypes between healthy human individuals (TCRdb year 2020). General notes on the study: A few men and two women, aged 18 to 49 years, made up the cohort. For each donor, three plates each were used for CD4 naive and CD4 memory, two plates were used for CD8 naive, and one plate was used for CD8 memory. Leukapheresis yielded between about 0.94 and 9 billion PBMCs per donor. To increase sequencing depth and limit assay-specific biases, different laboratories used diverse techniques to prepare libraries and sequence TCR repertoires. Blood TCR repertoires of about 5 healthy adults were deeply sequenced to estimate repertoire size and the extent of clonotype sharing between individuals. General conclusions and limits of the study: Sampling was restricted to blood, and TCR repertoires in tissue are likely to differ from TCR repertoires in blood. Based on pairwise subsampling, the degree of clonotype sharing among donors was expected to be affected by sequencing depth. Because the study included only a small number of donors, the genetic and exposure-history diversity represented was limited. When four donors were compared, the shared fraction of clonotypes was roughly 4.8% for naive CD4, 3.5% to 4% for naive CD8, roughly 2.5% for memory CD4, and less than 0.45% for memory CD8. Rarefaction of sorted-subset datasets indicated incomplete sequencing despite the large sequencing depth. Compared with non-shared clonotypes, clonotypes shared by all four sorted-subset donors had higher generation probabilities. Estimated clonotype richness was generally larger for naive than for memory subsets.

CD8 naive samples were obtained by positive selection for CCR7 among CD45RO-negative cells, yielding a CD45RA+CCR7+ population from which TemRA cells were excluded. The donors were healthy, HIV-negative adults with no recently reported acute infections or vaccinations. Every donor was a Caucasian adult residing in Nashville, Tennessee, USA. After blood collection by leukapheresis, PBMCs were isolated using Ficoll-Histopaque density gradient centrifugation and then cryopreserved in the vapor phase of liquid nitrogen. Analytical flow cytometry was used to check the purity and quantity of every magnetically sorted T cell population. Genomic DNA was isolated from every sorted fraction and measured by UV absorbance on a Nanodrop 2000c. This clone was seen just once. The clone's antigen remains unknown. No base qualities exist here, and no much larger clone lies one base off it. From cysteine to phenylalanine, the CDR3 is 15 amino acids long. The CDR3 DNA has 45 bases and is translated from base 1. From V the trimming removes 3 bases and from J it removes 6 bases, while the gene matches leave 9 bases of the junction unaccounted for. CDR1 is given as KGHSH and CDR2 as LQKENI, both from the germline V gene.

Using the deep immunoSEQ assay, TCR CDR3 regions were amplified from genomic DNA by multiplex PCR. Extracted genomic DNA from each cell subset was spread evenly across all wells of several immunoSEQ 96-well plates, with each plate serving as a replicate. Each replicate PCR for sorted subsets received around 210 ng genomic DNA, equal to roughly 33,000 T cell genomes. Purified libraries were quantified with a Qubit 3.0 fluorometer, sized on a Bioanalyzer 2100, and re-quantified with the KAPA Library Quantification kit. Every immunoSEQ 96-well plate was sequenced on a dedicated single-read 150-cycle Illumina NextSeq 550 flow cell. The source study handled its data this way. Because the immunoSEQ output included only junctional sequences and no quality scores, the filtering could not be the same as the filtering used for full-length reads. To assign V/J genes and CDR3, sequences were annotated against IMGT germline references using PyIR, a Python wrapper for IgBLAST v1.9. Any read was removed if the V/J assignment was weak (E-value above 1e-6), the CDR3 was missing, or the read contained stop codons, out-of-frame junctions, or ambiguous translated residues. A V3J clonotype was defined by an identical inferred V gene, J gene, and CDR3 amino acid sequence. To compute the percentage overlap between repertoires, the number of shared unique clonotypes was divided by the size of the smaller repertoire. Richness of each repertoire was evaluated using RTK rarefaction, the Chao1 estimator, and Recon v2.1 estimates of unobserved clonotypes. Generation probabilities were computed with OLGA for all TCRbeta clonotypes obtained by the gDNA method from four donors. TCRdb provides this immuneACCESS table in a form limited to in-frame rearrangements. Some clones are lacking; in checked studies, under half of them reflect an unresolved V gene, and why the rest are absent is not known. The DNA gave D and trimming, while V, J and clone size come from that table. Across this sample there are approximately 840,000 clones, with about 96% seen only once. The top ten constitute roughly 0.23% of the sample.

The TCR sequence derives from a man aged 25-40 years in good health. Rearrangement joined TRBV18 to TRBJ2-7, with 9 junctional bases fitting TRBD2. Source material: naive CD8+ T cells sorted from blood. This sample's cell subset or site label indicates: CD45RA+CCR7+. The encoded CDR3 is CASSPGYAGGFEQYF. The nucleotide sequence is given as TGTGCCAGCTCACCCGGATACGCGGGAGGGTTCGAGCAGTACTTC.